Listed below are T cell receptor beta chains from one sample, sequenced in a study of response to subunit inactivated influenza vaccine. TCRdb recomputed calls from the RT-PCR reads with MiXCR, one row per CDR3 protein. This table holds 560,000 or so distinct CDR3 sequences, 7.6% found once. Material: PBMCs from blood, obtained around 2 years after vaccination. All receptors derive from a man aged 50 to 75 who received an inactivated influenza vaccine. Each CDR3 is given with its conserved first and last residue. Fields, in order: J gene, clone size, D gene, V gene, CDR3 DNA, CDR3 protein. The D gene is left open where the match is weak. Clone size is stated in some rows and not others, as once, few, many or a class when expanded.

J: TRBJ1-1; size: few; D: .; V: TRBV2; DNA: TGTGCCGGTGGACAGCAGCGGACGGCTTTCTTT; CDR3: CAGGQQRTAFF
J: TRBJ2-2; size: many; D: .; V: TRBV5-1; DNA: TGCGCCAGCAGCTTGGAGGGGTCGTACACCGGGGAGCTGTTTTTT; CDR3: CASSLEGSYTGELFF
J: TRBJ2-2; size: .; D: .; V: TRBV11-3; DNA: TGTGCCAGCAGTACAGACGGGGAGCTGTTTTTT; CDR3: CASSTDGELFF
J: TRBJ1-1; size: few; D: .; V: TRBV21-1; DNA: TGTGCCAGCAGCGCCCGGGCCCAAGGATCGGTCACTGAAGCTTTCTTT; CDR3: CASSARAQGSVTEAFF
J: TRBJ1-2; size: many; D: .; V: TRBV3-1; DNA: TGTGCCAGCACACTGAACCGGGACGTCTATGGCTACACCTTC; CDR3: CASTLNRDVYGYTF
J: TRBJ2-2; size: once; D: .; V: TRBV20-1; DNA: TGCAGTGCTAGGGGCAGTCGCGCCACCGGGGAGCTGTTTTTT; CDR3: CSARGSRATGELFF
J: TRBJ2-5; size: .; D: .; V: TRBV20-1; DNA: TGCAGTGCTACAGGAGCGCGGGTCCAGGAGACCCGGTACTTC; CDR3: CSATGARVQETRYF
J: TRBJ2-3; size: .; D: .; V: TRBV12-3/TRBV12-4; DNA: TGTGCCAGCAGACGACCCTGGGAGAGCCCGAGCGTGGATACGCAGTATTTT; CDR3: CASRRPWESPSVDTQYF
J: TRBJ2-7; size: few; D: .; V: TRBV6-1; DNA: TGTGCCAGCAGTGAAGCAGGGGGTTCTGACTACGAGCAGTACTTC; CDR3: CASSEAGGSDYEQYF
J: TRBJ2-3; size: few; D: .; V: TRBV5-1; DNA: TGCGCCAGCAGCTTGTCGGGGTACAGCACAGATACGCAGTATTTT; CDR3: CASSLSGYSTDTQYF
J: TRBJ2-6; size: many; D: TRBD2; V: TRBV30; DNA: TGTGCCTGGAGGGATCTGGGAGGGAGCTCTGGGGCCAACGTCCTGACTTTC; CDR3: CAWRDLGGSSGANVLTF
J: TRBJ2-6; size: many; D: .; V: TRBV7-9; DNA: TGTGCCAGCAGCTTAAGGGGGGCCAACGTCCTGACTTTC; CDR3: CASSLRGANVLTF
J: TRBJ2-7; size: many; D: .; V: TRBV5-4; DNA: TGTGCCAGCAGCTTGGCTGTTTTGGGGGCTGATGGCGAGCAGTACTTC; CDR3: CASSLAVLGADGEQYF
J: TRBJ2-7; size: many; D: .; V: TRBV20-1; DNA: TGCAGTGCTAGAGACGGTGGAAAGGGCCATCTCTACGAGCAGTACTTC; CDR3: CSARDGGKGHLYEQYF
J: TRBJ2-7; size: few; D: .; V: TRBV5-1; DNA: TGCGCCAGCAGCTTGGTTACGGGGGACTACGAGCAGTACTTC; CDR3: CASSLVTGDYEQYF
J: TRBJ2-6; size: .; D: .; V: TRBV6-2/TRBV6-3; DNA: TGTGCCAGCAGTTCCAGGTTCTCTGGGGCCAACGTCCTGACTTTC; CDR3: CASSSRFSGANVLTF
J: TRBJ2-5; size: .; D: .; V: TRBV21-1; DNA: TGTGCCAGCAGCAAATCGGGGACTAGCGGGTCTGACCAAGAGACCCAGTACTTC; CDR3: CASSKSGTSGSDQETQYF
J: TRBJ2-2; size: .; D: TRBD2; V: TRBV29-1; DNA: TGCAGCGGAAGGACTAGCGGGGTCACCGGGGAGCTGTTTTTT; CDR3: CSGRTSGVTGELFF
J: TRBJ2-5; size: .; D: TRBD2; V: TRBV7-9; DNA: TGTGCCAGCAGCTTAGCGGGTCGGGGGGGCGGAGAGACCCAGTACTTC; CDR3: CASSLAGRGGGETQYF
J: TRBJ2-2; size: .; D: TRBD2; V: TRBV5-1; DNA: TGCGCCAGCAGCTTGTCCGTTATGGGACTAGGCCTTCGGGAGCTGTTTTTT; CDR3: CASSLSVMGLGLRELFF
J: TRBJ1-2; size: .; D: TRBD1; V: TRBV3-1; DNA: TGTGCCAGCAGGCCCGACAGGGGCTATGGCTACACCTTC; CDR3: CASRPDRGYGYTF
J: TRBJ1-5; size: .; D: .; V: TRBV10-3; DNA: TGTGCCATCAATGCACAGGCCCGCGGCAATCAGCCCCAGCATTTT; CDR3: CAINAQARGNQPQHF
J: TRBJ2-1; size: .; D: TRBD1; V: TRBV20-1; DNA: TGCAGTGCTAGAGCTACAGACAGGGTTCGGGATGAGCAGTTCTTC; CDR3: CSARATDRVRDEQFF
J: TRBJ2-1; size: many; D: .; V: TRBV20-1; DNA: TGCAGTGCTAGAGTCCCTCCTCTCATCCGGGAGAGTGAGCAGTTCTTC; CDR3: CSARVPPLIRESEQFF
J: TRBJ2-3; size: few; D: TRBD2; V: TRBV3-1; DNA: TGTGCCAGCAGCCTCACTAGCGCCCGCACAGATACGCAGTATTTT; CDR3: CASSLTSARTDTQYF
J: TRBJ1-4; size: many; D: TRBD1; V: TRBV4-1; DNA: TGCGCCAGCAGCCAAGCGGGACAGGGTGAAAAACTGTTTTTT; CDR3: CASSQAGQGEKLFF
J: TRBJ2-5; size: .; D: TRBD1; V: TRBV29-1; DNA: TGCAGCGTGTCGGGACAGGGGACGGAGACCCAGTACTTC; CDR3: CSVSGQGTETQYF
J: TRBJ2-7; size: few; D: TRBD2; V: TRBV24-1; DNA: TGTGCCACCAGTGACCCGGAGGGAGGGTACGAGCAGTACTTC; CDR3: CATSDPEGGYEQYF
J: TRBJ2-4; size: .; D: .; V: TRBV5-1; DNA: TGCGCCAGCCGGGCCGGGCAGGGTTTAGCCAAAAACATTCAGTACTTC; CDR3: CASRAGQGLAKNIQYF
J: TRBJ2-1; size: .; D: .; V: TRBV5-1; DNA: TGCGCCAGCAGGCAAGAATGGGGGGTCGATGAGCAGTTCTTC; CDR3: CASRQEWGVDEQFF
J: TRBJ2-1; size: few; D: .; V: TRBV20-1; DNA: TGCAGTGCTCTTGACTCGCCCAATGAGCAGTTCTTC; CDR3: CSALDSPNEQFF
J: TRBJ1-5; size: few; D: TRBD1; V: TRBV15; DNA: TGTGCCACCAGCAGGGGACAGAACAATCAGCCCCAGCATTTT; CDR3: CATSRGQNNQPQHF
J: TRBJ2-3; size: few; D: .; V: TRBV12-3/TRBV12-4; DNA: TGTGCCAGCGGCCAACAGGTGGTCGGCACAGATACGCAGTATTTT; CDR3: CASGQQVVGTDTQYF
J: TRBJ1-2; size: few; D: .; V: TRBV5-1; DNA: TGCGCCAGCAGCTTGGGGTCCGGGCGTGGCTACACCTTC; CDR3: CASSLGSGRGYTF
J: TRBJ1-2; size: many; D: .; V: TRBV12-3/TRBV12-4; DNA: TGTGCCAGCAGTTTGGGTGGGATTAGCTATGGCTACACCTTC; CDR3: CASSLGGISYGYTF
J: TRBJ1-4; size: few; D: TRBD1; V: TRBV15; DNA: TGTGCCACCAGCTGGACAGGGACTAATGAAAAACTGTTTTTT; CDR3: CATSWTGTNEKLFF
J: TRBJ2-1; size: many; D: .; V: TRBV7-2; DNA: TGTGCCAGCGGCCGAAGGGCTACCAATGAGCAGTTCTTC; CDR3: CASGRRATNEQFF
J: TRBJ2-2; size: .; D: TRBD1; V: TRBV4-3; DNA: TGCGCCAGCAGCCAAGAGTTTGGGACAGGGGTAACCGGGGAGCTGTTTTTT; CDR3: CASSQEFGTGVTGELFF
J: TRBJ2-1; size: .; D: TRBD1; V: TRBV6-4; DNA: TGTGCCAGCAGTCCAGATCGAGGGACAGGGTCGGATGAGCAGTTCTTC; CDR3: CASSPDRGTGSDEQFF
J: TRBJ2-3; size: .; D: .; V: TRBV30; DNA: TGTGCCTGGAGTATGAGCACAGATACGCAGTATTTT; CDR3: CAWSMSTDTQYF
J: TRBJ2-7; size: many; D: .; V: TRBV5-1; DNA: TGCGCCAGCAGCTTTTCGGATTCCTACGAGCAGTACTTC; CDR3: CASSFSDSYEQYF
J: TRBJ2-7; size: many; D: .; V: TRBV20-1; DNA: TGCAGTGCTAGGGCACAGGCCTACGAGCAGTACTTC; CDR3: CSARAQAYEQYF
J: TRBJ1-2; size: few; D: .; V: TRBV12-3/TRBV12-4; DNA: TGTGCCAGCAGTACAGGGAACGGAGCTAACTATGGCTACACCTTC; CDR3: CASSTGNGANYGYTF
J: TRBJ2-3; size: .; D: .; V: TRBV20-1; DNA: TGCAGTGCTTCCGATGGACCAGATACGCAGTATTTT; CDR3: CSASDGPDTQYF
J: TRBJ2-5; size: few; D: .; V: TRBV29-1; DNA: TGCAGCGTCGTGAGGCAACAAGAGACCCAGTACTTC; CDR3: CSVVRQQETQYF
J: TRBJ2-7; size: .; D: .; V: TRBV6-5; DNA: TGTGCCAGCAGTTACTCATTCGGTGTTGGCTACGAGCAGTACTTC; CDR3: CASSYSFGVGYEQYF
J: TRBJ2-7; size: many; D: .; V: TRBV4-1; DNA: TGCGCCAGCAGCCAAGAAATTAGGATGGCTTGCTGGTTC; CDR3: CASSQEIRMACWF
J: TRBJ1-2; size: few; D: TRBD1; V: TRBV12-3/TRBV12-4; DNA: TGTGCCAGCAGTGTGGGACAGACTTATGGCTACACCTTC; CDR3: CASSVGQTYGYTF
J: TRBJ2-1; size: many; D: .; V: TRBV3-1; DNA: TGTGCCAGCAGCCAATTATGGGACAATGAGCAGTTCTTC; CDR3: CASSQLWDNEQFF
J: TRBJ2-4; size: .; D: TRBD1; V: TRBV20-1; DNA: TGCAGTGCTCCCGGGACAGGGGAGGCCAAAAACATTCAGTACTTC; CDR3: CSAPGTGEAKNIQYF
J: TRBJ2-3; size: few; D: TRBD2; V: TRBV20-1; DNA: TGCAGTGCTAGGGCCCGGACTAGCGGGAGAAGAGCAGATACGCAGTATTTT; CDR3: CSARARTSGRRADTQYF
J: TRBJ1-3; size: many; D: TRBD1; V: TRBV6-1; DNA: TGTGCCAGCAGTCCCGAGGACAGGGCTGGAAACACCATATATTTT; CDR3: CASSPEDRAGNTIYF